Listed below are T cell receptor beta chains from one sample, sequenced in a study of T cell responses to AZD1222 COVID-19 vaccine. Repertoires were generated with immunoSEQ multiplex PCR, while TCRdb's copy carries only in-frame clones and drops some. The sample gives 70,000 to 95,000 clones, 80% to 90% of which show up once; more than 2% is in the top ten. Sample: peripheral blood, taken 28 days after the second AZD1222 dose. The receptors were gathered from an adult who received the AZD1222 COVID-19 vaccine. CDR3s include the opening cysteine and the closing phenylalanine or tryptophan. D genes are given only for firm matches.

j_call | d_call | v_call | cdr3_aa | cdr3_nt
TRBJ2-1 | TRBD2 | TRBV5-1 | CASSWSGRGNEQFF | TGCGCCAGCTCCTGGAGCGGGAGAGGAAATGAGCAGTTCTTC
TRBJ2-5 | TRBD2 | TRBV30 | CAWMGAGEETQYF | TGTGCCTGGATGGGAGCGGGAGAAGAGACCCAGTACTTC
TRBJ2-6 | . | TRBV30 | CAWSVGGSGANVLTF | TGTGCCTGGAGTGTGGGGGGCTCTGGGGCCAACGTCCTGACTTTC
TRBJ2-7 | TRBD1 | TRBV5-4 | CASRLTGSNEQYF | TGTGCCAGCAGATTGACAGGGTCCAACGAGCAGTACTTC
TRBJ1-1 | . | TRBV4-1 | CASSQDRGVRNTEAFF | TGCGCCAGCAGCCAAGATCGAGGGGTGCGGAACACTGAAGCTTTCTTT
TRBJ1-1 | . | TRBV19 | CATMEGRGTEAFF | TGTGCCACCATGGAGGGCCGGGGCACTGAAGCTTTCTTT
TRBJ2-6 | . | TRBV3-1/TRBV3-2 | CASSQDGGANVLTF | TGTGCCAGCAGCCAAGACGGTGGGGCCAACGTCCTGACTTTC
TRBJ2-5 | . | TRBV11-1 | CASSLSRVRETQYF | TGTGCCAGCAGCTTATCCAGGGTTAGGGAGACCCAGTACTTC
TRBJ2-7 | TRBD2 | TRBV27 | CASSLHGSGVEQYF | TGTGCCAGCAGTTTACATGGTAGCGGGGTCGAGCAGTACTTC
TRBJ1-2 | . | TRBV28 | CASSLAGGRENYGYTF | TGTGCCAGCAGTTTAGCCGGCGGCAGGGAGAACTATGGCTACACCTTC
TRBJ2-7 | . | TRBV5-1 | CASSPGVYEQYF | TGCGCCAGCAGCCCCGGGGTCTACGAGCAGTACTTC